These 20 T cell receptor beta chains were all obtained from the same sample, sequenced in a study of spatial heterogeneity in lung cancer. Study-level findings and limits: Mutation counts in tumors were tracked by counts of expanded intratumoral alpha and beta TCRs.

As to time point: sample taken at primary tumor resection. TCRdb analysed the 5' RACE reads with MiXCR anew, one entry per CDR3 protein. The profile covers around 9,000 distinct CDR3 sequences, with about 5.9% appearing a single time and around 29% taken by the ten largest. Which antigens these TCRs recognize remains unknown. Here the sequenced sample was lung tumor tissue, taken at surgery. These receptors all stem from a male donor with early-stage non-small cell lung cancer.

There are many counts of this clonotype. This chain uses TRBV4-1 with TRBJ2-5, with 9 bases matching TRBD2. After removal of 4 bases from V and 4 bases from J, the junction contained 10 bases not matched to a gene. Germline V gene sequence: CDR1 MGHRA, CDR2 YSYEKL. The CDR3 has 16 amino acids. This chain's CDR3 is CASSPLAGAAAETQYF. As DNA, the CDR3 is TGCGCCAGCAGCCCATTAGCGGGGGCTGCCGCAGAGACCCAGTACTTC.

This clonotype is medium-sized within its sample. V usage is TRBV29-1 and J usage is TRBJ1-2; no firm D call. This CDR3 has 10 amino acids. V was cut by 5 bases and J by 3 bases, with 4 bases left in between. CDR1 and CDR2 from the germline V gene are SQVTM and ANQGSEA. CDR3 coding DNA: TGCAGCGTTTTGGACTATGGCTACACCTTC. Amino acid sequence: CSVLDYGYTF.

By sample fraction, this clonotype is medium-sized. This rearrangement joins TRBV7-2 to TRBJ2-5; TRBD1 agrees at 8 bases. V was pared by 7 bases and J by 4 bases, with 11 bases of the junction left unmatched. This CDR3 spans 15 amino acids. From germline, CDR1 is SGHTA and CDR2 FQGNSA. CDR3 sequence: CASTIGAGTGETQYF. The DNA for the CDR3 is TGTGCCAGCACCATCGGGGCGGGGACAGGAGAGACCCAGTACTTC.

This clonotype was seen at least ten times. V and J are TRBV10-2 and TRBJ1-2; possible D gene TRBD1, 5 bases. CDR3 size: 13 residues. Trimming shortened V by 9 bases and J by 3 bases, and 14 bases separated the two germline ends. Germline lookup yields CDR1 WSHSY and CDR2 SAAADI. CDR3 nucleotides: TGCGCCAGTTCAAGGGGAGGGGACTATGGCTACACCTTC. It encodes CASSRGGDYGYTF.

This clonotype was counted ten times or more. The CDR3 sequence is CASSERGPIYNSPLHF. The CDR3 region has the DNA TGTGCCAGCAGTGAAAGGGGCCCTATTTATAATTCACCCCTCCACTTT. The chain uses TRBV27 and TRBJ1-6; perhaps TRBD1 as D (5 bases). The CDR3 consists of 16 residues. The ends were cut back, 5 bases at V and 4 bases at J, with 15 bases in the middle. Germline V gene data show CDR1 as MNHEY and CDR2 as SMNVEV (reference sequence).

This clonotype was seen many times. The genes are TRBV5-1 and TRBJ2-5; D call uncertain. The CDR3 is made up of 14 amino acids. Trimming pared 0 bases from V and 2 bases from J, leaving 8 bases between. CDR1 SGHRS and CDR2 YFSETQ come from the germline V gene. The CDR3 DNA sequence: TGCGCCAGCAGCTTGGACCCTTTTCAAGAGACCCAGTACTTC. This gives the protein CASSLDPFQETQYF. The whole variable domain, remainder taken from reference TRBV5-1 and TRBJ2-5, is KAGVTQTPRYLIKTRGQQVTLSCSPISGHRSVSWYQQTPGQGLQFLFEYFSETQRNKGNFPGRFSGRQFSNSRSEMNVSTLELGDSALYLCASSLDPFQETQYFGPGTRLLVL.

The rearrangement links TRBV12-3 or TRBV12-4 to TRBJ1-2; 9 nucleotides agree with TRBD1. This CDR3 comprises 15 residues. The V segment lost 5 bases and the J segment 5 bases; nucleotides outside the gene matches: 9. Here the CDR3 reads CASSRQGVVRYGYTF. CDR3 coding DNA: TGTGCCAGCAGTCGACAGGGGGTGGTCCGGTATGGCTACACCTTC.

There are many counts of this clonotype. The chain joins TRBV10-1 to TRBJ2-7, with D hard to call. The length of the CDR3 is 12 residues. In germline, CDR1 is WNHNN, CDR2 SYGVQD (reference sequence). Deletions cut 3 bases from V and 2 bases from J, with 5 bases between. This CDR3 reads CASSDMTYEQYF. CDR3 coding DNA: TGCGCCAGCAGTGACATGACCTACGAGCAGTACTTC.

In this sample, this clonotype turned up many times. The V gene is TRBV30, the J gene TRBJ1-2; 8 bases are a match to TRBD1. The CDR3 is made up of 13 amino acids. The V segment lost 4 bases and the J segment 8 bases; nucleotides outside the gene matches: 9. Germline CDR1 reads GTSNPN; CDR2 reads SVGIG (reference sequence). CDR3 DNA sequence: TGTGCCTGGAACTCAGGGGGCGTAAGCGGCTACACCTTC. Residues: CAWNSGGVSGYTF.

This rearrangement joins TRBV5-4 to TRBJ2-5; D gene uncertain. This CDR3 is 15 amino acids long. Trimming shortened V by 4 bases and J by 0 bases, and 13 bases separated the two germline ends. Germline values: CDR1 SGHNT, CDR2 YYREEE (reference sequence). The CDR3 here is CASSPKGANQETQYF. The CDR3 DNA reads TGTGCCAGCAGCCCAAAAGGTGCCAACCAAGAGACCCAGTACTTC.

V usage is TRBV20-1 and J usage is TRBJ2-7, with 8 nucleotides matching TRBD2. The junction had 7 bases not matched to a gene; V was cut back by 2 bases and J by 1 base. The germline CDR1 and CDR2 sequences are DFQATT and SNEGSKA (reference sequence). This CDR3 spans 15 amino acids. CDR3 region: CSARTPGGVSYEQYF. The DNA of the CDR3 is TGCAGTGCTAGAACCCCGGGGGGGGTATCCTACGAGCAGTACTTC.

The table lists this clonotype with a few counts. The chain combines TRBV19 with TRBJ1-3; D ambiguous. Germline V gene sequence: CDR1 LNHDA, CDR2 SQIVND (reference sequence). Trimming removed 7 bases at V and 6 bases at J, with 10 bases between. The CDR3 length is 12 residues. CDR3 bases: TGTGCCAGTAACGGGCTTGAAAACACCATATATTTT. It encodes CASNGLENTIYF.

The rearrangement uses TRBV12-3 or TRBV12-4 and TRBJ1-5, with 8 bases fitting TRBD1. The ends lost 6 bases at V and 4 bases at J; junction bases unmatched: 8. The CDR3 is made up of 15 amino acids. The CDR3 bases are TGTGCCAGCAGGGGGGGGACAGGTAGAAATCAGCCCCAGCATTTT. Amino acids: CASRGGTGRNQPQHF.

This clonotype was counted a few times. The chain links TRBV4-1 to TRBJ1-2; 9 positions match TRBD1. This CDR3 has 14 residues. Germline-derived CDR1 and CDR2 are MGHRA and YSYEKL. After removal of 3 bases from V and 5 bases from J, the junction contained 4 bases not matched to a gene. CDR3: CASSQEDRGYGYTF. The CDR3, as DNA: TGCGCCAGCAGCCAGGAAGACAGGGGGTATGGCTACACCTTC.

This clonotype came up many times. V gene TRBV30 combines with J gene TRBJ1-5; D ambiguous. Trimming left V 0 bases short and J 4 bases short, with 7 bases between. This CDR3 has 13 amino acids. Germline V gene data show CDR1 as GTSNPN and CDR2 as SVGIG (reference sequence). The DNA of the CDR3 is TGTGCCTGGAGTGTTGACGAGAATCAGCCCCAGCATTTT. It is translated as CAWSVDENQPQHF.

This clonotype has at least ten counts. The chain joins TRBV11-2 to TRBJ1-2; D ambiguous. This CDR3 region has 15 residues. Between the trimmed V and J ends, which lost 5 bases and 8 bases, there was a span of 21 bases. Germline assignment: CDR1 SGHAT and CDR2 FQNNGV. The CDR3 DNA is TGTGCCAGCAGCCCATCTGCGGCGGGGTATGACGGCTACACCTTC. This gives the protein CASSPSAAGYDGYTF. Combining the CDR3 with reference TRBV11-2 and TRBJ1-2 gives the whole variable domain EAGVAQSPRYKIIEKRQSVAFWCNPISGHATLYWYQQILGQGPKLLIQFQNNGVVDDSQLPKDRFSAERLKGVDSTLKIQPAKLEDSAVYLCASSPSAAGYDGYTFGSGTRLTVV.

This clonotype is deemed medium-sized (0.01 to 0.1%). The chain employs TRBV20-1 and TRBJ1-1; tentatively, D is TRBD1 (6 bases). Germline assignment: CDR1 DFQATT and CDR2 SNEGSKA (reference sequence). The CDR3 consists of 13 residues. The ends were cut back, 3 bases at V and 0 bases at J, with 8 bases in the middle. CDR3 residues: CSARQGMNTEAFF. The CDR3, as DNA: TGCAGTGCTAGGCAGGGGATGAACACTGAAGCTTTCTTT.

This clonotype was counted at least ten times. This chain uses TRBV5-1 with TRBJ1-2; D uncertain. In germline, CDR1 is SGHRS, CDR2 YFSETQ. V lost 0 bases, J lost 3 bases, and 9 bases lay in between. CDR3 length: 14 residues. The CDR3 spells CASSLDPEYYGYTF. The CDR3 region has the DNA TGCGCCAGCAGCTTGGACCCGGAGTACTATGGCTACACCTTC. Using reference TRBV5-1 and TRBJ1-2 for the parts outside the CDR3, the full variable domain is KAGVTQTPRYLIKTRGQQVTLSCSPISGHRSVSWYQQTPGQGLQFLFEYFSETQRNKGNFPGRFSGRQFSNSRSEMNVSTLELGDSALYLCASSLDPEYYGYTFGSGTRLTVV.

This clonotype was seen at least ten times. The chain uses TRBV7-8 and TRBJ2-3; 12 positions match TRBD2. V lost 5 bases, J lost 3 bases, and 6 bases stayed unmatched. The CDR3 consists of 16 residues. Germline V gene data show CDR1 as SGHVS and CDR2 as FQNEAQ. The CDR3 is CASSGRLAGVTDTQYF. The CDR3 DNA sequence: TGTGCCAGCAGCGGACGACTAGCGGGGGTGACAGATACGCAGTATTTT.

This clonotype was recorded a few times. The J gene is TRBJ2-7, the V gene TRBV7-2, with 8 bases that match TRBD2. V shed 2 bases, J shed 0 bases, and the junction held 6 bases outside the gene matches. This CDR3 contains 16 residues. Germline V gene lookup returns CDR1 SGHTA and CDR2 FQGNSA. Here the CDR3 reads CASSLTGGGYSYEQYF. In DNA form, the CDR3 reads TGTGCCAGCAGCTTAACGGGCGGGGGGTACTCCTACGAGCAGTACTTC.